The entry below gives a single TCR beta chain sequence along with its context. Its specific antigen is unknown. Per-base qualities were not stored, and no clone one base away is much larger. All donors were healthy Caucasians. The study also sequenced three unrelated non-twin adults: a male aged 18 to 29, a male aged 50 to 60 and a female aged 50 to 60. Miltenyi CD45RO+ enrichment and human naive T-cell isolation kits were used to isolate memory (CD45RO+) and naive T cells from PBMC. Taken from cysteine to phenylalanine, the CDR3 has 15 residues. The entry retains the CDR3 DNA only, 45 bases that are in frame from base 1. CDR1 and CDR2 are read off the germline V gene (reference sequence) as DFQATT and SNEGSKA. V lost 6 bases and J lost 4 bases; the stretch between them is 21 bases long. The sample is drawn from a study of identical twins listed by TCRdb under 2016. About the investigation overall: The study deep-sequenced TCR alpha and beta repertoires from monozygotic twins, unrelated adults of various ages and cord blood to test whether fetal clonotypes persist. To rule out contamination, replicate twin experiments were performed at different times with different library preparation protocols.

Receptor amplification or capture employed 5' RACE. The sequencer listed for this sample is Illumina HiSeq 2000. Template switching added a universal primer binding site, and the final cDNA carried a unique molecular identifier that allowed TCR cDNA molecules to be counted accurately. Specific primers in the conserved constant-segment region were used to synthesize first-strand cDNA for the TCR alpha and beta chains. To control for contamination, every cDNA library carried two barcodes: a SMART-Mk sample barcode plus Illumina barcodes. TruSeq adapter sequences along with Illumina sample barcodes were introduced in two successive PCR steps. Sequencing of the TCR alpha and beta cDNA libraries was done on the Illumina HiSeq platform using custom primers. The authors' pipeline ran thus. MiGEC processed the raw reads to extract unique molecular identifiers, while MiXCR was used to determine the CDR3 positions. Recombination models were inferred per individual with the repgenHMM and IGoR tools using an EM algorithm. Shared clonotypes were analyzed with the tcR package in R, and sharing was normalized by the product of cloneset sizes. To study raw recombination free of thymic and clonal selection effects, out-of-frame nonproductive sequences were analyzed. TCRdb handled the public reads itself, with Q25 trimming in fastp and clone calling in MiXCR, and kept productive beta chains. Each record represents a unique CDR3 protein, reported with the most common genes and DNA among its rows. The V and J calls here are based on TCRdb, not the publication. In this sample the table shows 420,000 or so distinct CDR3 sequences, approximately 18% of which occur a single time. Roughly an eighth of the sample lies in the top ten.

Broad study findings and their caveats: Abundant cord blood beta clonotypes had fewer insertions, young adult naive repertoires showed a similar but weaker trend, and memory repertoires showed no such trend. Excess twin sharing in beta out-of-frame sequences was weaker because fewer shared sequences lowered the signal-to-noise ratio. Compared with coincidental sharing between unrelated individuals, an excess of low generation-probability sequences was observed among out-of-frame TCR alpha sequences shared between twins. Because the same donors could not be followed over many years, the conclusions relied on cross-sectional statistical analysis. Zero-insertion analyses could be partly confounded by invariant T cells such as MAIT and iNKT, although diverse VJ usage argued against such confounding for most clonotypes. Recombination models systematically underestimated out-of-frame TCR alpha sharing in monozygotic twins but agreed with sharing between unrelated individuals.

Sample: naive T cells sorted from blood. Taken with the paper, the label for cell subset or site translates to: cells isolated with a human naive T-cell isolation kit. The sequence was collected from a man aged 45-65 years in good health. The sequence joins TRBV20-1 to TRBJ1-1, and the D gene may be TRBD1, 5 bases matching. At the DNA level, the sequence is TGCAGTGCAAGAAGGGTGTTGGGGGTACGCACTGAAGCTTTCTTT. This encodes CSARRVLGVRTEAFF.